This T cell receptor beta chain comes out of a study of blood T cell repertoires in COVID-19 (TCRdb year 2020). Context from the whole study: The collaborator samples originated in the United States, Italy and Spain and spanned the acute and convalescent phases of COVID-19. The dataset comprised deeply sampled blood TCRbeta repertoires from subjects exposed to, actively infected with, or recovered from COVID-19. Sample metadata almost always included a de-identified subject ID, COVID-19 status, age in years and sex. The samples were drawn from the first 160 participants of the ongoing ImmuneRACE study and from 1,254 subjects provided by 6 global collaborators. HLA class I and class II types, where available, came from metadata supplied by the sample provider rather than from assay-based typing. The repertoires were made available in a free public database intended to serve as a resource for research on the immune response to SARS-CoV-2. The prospective study material was composed of cDNA or gDNA derived from T cells, B-cell-depleted T cells, or PBMCs. Overall study outcomes, separate from this receptor: The quantity of clinical and demographic metadata differed by source and by participant and was supplied without curation.

Comment on this clone: The antigen this receptor binds is unknown. Per-base quality was not reported, and no clone a single base away is much larger than it.

The immunoSEQ Assay, a bias-controlled multiplex PCR, was used to amplify TCRbeta CDR3 regions from genomic DNA. In the paper's pipeline: Nucleated cell counts per sample were estimated from amplification of reference gene primers within the assay. Sequence reads were collapsed and filtered to measure the absolute abundance of every unique TCRbeta CDR3 rearrangement. For each sample, productive Simpson clonality was calculated as the square root of Simpson's diversity index across productive rearrangements. Drawn from immuneACCESS, this table holds only the in-frame rearrangements with V and J called that TCRdb kept. Clones are partly lost; checked studies trace under half to an unresolved V gene and leave the rest unexplained. The D gene and trimming were derived from the DNA, and the V and J assignments and clone size from that table. Across this sample there are 50,000 to 65,000 clones, with roughly nine tenths seen only once. In total, the top ten clones hold roughly 7% of the sample.

The germline V gene provides CDR1 MNHNS and CDR2 SASEGT. The CDR3 runs 17 residues from the cysteine to the phenylalanine. The retained sequence is limited to the CDR3, 51 bases, with the frame set at the first base. The V end gives up 2 bases and the J end 1 base, leaving 11 bases in the junction not matched to a gene. Collaborating institutions collected whole blood in K2EDTA tubes following their own protocols. Collaborator samples were shipped for TCRbeta analysis as frozen whole blood, isolated PBMCs, or DNA extracted from either sample type. The sequencing sample was made of peripheral blood. The chain was built from TRBV6-1 and TRBJ2-7, with 7 bases in between that match TRBD1. The TCR sequence derives from a woman in her sixties with active or convalescent COVID-19. Here the CDR3 is given as CASSELFRDSSSYEQYF. The nucleotide sequence reads as follows: TGTGCCAGCAGTGAACTATTTCGGGACAGCTCGTCCTACGAGCAGTACTTC.